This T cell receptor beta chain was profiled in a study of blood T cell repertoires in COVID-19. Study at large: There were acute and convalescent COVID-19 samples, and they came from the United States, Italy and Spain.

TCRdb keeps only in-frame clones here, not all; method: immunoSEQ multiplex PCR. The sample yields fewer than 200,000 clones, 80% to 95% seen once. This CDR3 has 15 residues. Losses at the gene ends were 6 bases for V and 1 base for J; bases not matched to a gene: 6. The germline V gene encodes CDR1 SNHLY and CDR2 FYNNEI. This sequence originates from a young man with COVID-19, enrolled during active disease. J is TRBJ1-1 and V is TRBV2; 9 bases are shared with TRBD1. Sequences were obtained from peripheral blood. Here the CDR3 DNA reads TGTGCCAGCAGCTACGGGACAGGGAAGAACACTGAAGCTTTCTTT. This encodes CASSYGTGKNTEAFF.